One and the same sample provided the 19 T cell receptor beta chains below, sequenced in a study of blood T cell repertoires in COVID-19. Profiled with immunoSEQ multiplex PCR; TCRdb holds only in-frame clones, not every one. The sample lists roughly 95,000 clones; 84% were seen once. The sample taken for sequencing was peripheral blood. The receptor source for this set is a human donor in a cohort sampled during active COVID-19.

This clone was detected only a few times. The chain is built from TRBV6-6 and TRBJ2-7; D may be TRBD1 (5 bases). The CDR3 runs to 15 residues. Germline values: CDR1 MNHNY, CDR2 SVGAGI (reference sequence). With 2 bases removed from V and 5 bases from J, the gap between germline ends came to 16 bases. The DNA of the CDR3 is TGTGCCAGCAGTTACGGGCCAGGGCGAGTCCACGAGCAGTACTTC. As protein: CASSYGPGRVHEQYF.

The V and J genes are TRBV10-1 and TRBJ2-3; D is ambiguous. Per the germline V gene, CDR1 is WNHNN and CDR2 is SYGVQD (reference sequence). CDR3 length: 14 residues. V was cut by 2 bases and J by 5 bases, with 11 bases left in between. The CDR3 DNA reads TGCGCCAGCAGTGAGAGCAGGTCTAAAGATACGCAGTATTTT. Translating it yields CASSESRSKDTQYF.

This chain uses TRBV3-1 (or the pseudogene TRBV3-2) with TRBJ2-1, with TRBD1 matching over 7 bases. CDR3 size: 15 residues. CDR1 and CDR2 from the germline V gene are LGHDT and YNNKEL (reference sequence). V trimming: 3 bases; J trimming: 2 bases; junction bases outside the gene matches: 4. CDR3 region: CASSQGQQTYNEQFF. The CDR3 DNA is TGTGCCAGCAGCCAGGGACAGCAAACCTACAATGAGCAGTTCTTC.

The chain has TRBV19 and TRBJ1-5; 8 nucleotides match TRBD1. The CDR3 spans 13 residues. V was pared by 9 bases and J by 6 bases, with 7 bases of the junction left unmatched. Germline V lookup: CDR1 LNHDA, CDR2 SQIVND (reference sequence). CDR3 sequence reads: CASGQGNTQPQHF. The CDR3 DNA reads TGTGCCAGCGGACAGGGCAATACTCAGCCCCAGCATTTT. Drawing the rest from reference TRBV19 and TRBJ1-5, the complete variable domain is DGGITQSPKYLFRKEGQNVTLSCEQNLNHDAMYWYRQDPGQGLRLIYYSQIVNDFQKGDIAEGYSVSREKKESFPLTVTSAQKNPTAFYLCASGQGNTQPQHFGDGTRLSIL.

The rearrangement uses TRBV4-2 and TRBJ1-2; possibly TRBD1 for D (6 bases). The germline CDR1 and CDR2 sequences are LGHNA and YNFKEQ. V was clipped by 1 base and J by 0 bases, with 12 bases between them. The CDR3 has 16 residues. The CDR3 loop is CASSQAGRTANYGYTF. CDR3 nucleotide sequence: TGTGCCAGCAGCCAAGCAGGAAGGACAGCTAACTATGGCTACACCTTC.

V usage is TRBV4-3 and J usage is TRBJ1-1; tentative D call: TRBD1 (5 bases). Trimming pared 4 bases from V and 5 bases from J, leaving 14 bases between. The length of the CDR3 is 14 residues. CDR1 and CDR2 from the germline V gene are LGHNA and YSLEER. The CDR3 DNA sequence: TGCGCCAGCAGCCTAGGAGGGGTTGGGACTGAAGCTTTCTTT. Its protein product is CASSLGGVGTEAFF.

This clone was seen only a few times. The V gene is TRBV4-2, the J gene TRBJ2-5; D is unclear. Trimming removed 1 base at V and 2 bases at J, with 8 bases between. The CDR3 has 14 residues. Germline V lookup: CDR1 LGHNA, CDR2 YNFKEQ. The CDR3 sequence: CASSQALGQETQYF. The DNA of the CDR3 is TGTGCCAGCAGCCAAGCCCTAGGACAAGAGACCCAGTACTTC.

J is TRBJ1-5 and V is TRBV20-1; D remains ambiguous. Trimming pared 3 bases from V and 10 bases from J, leaving 13 bases between. In germline, CDR1 is DFQATT, CDR2 SNEGSKA (reference sequence). This CDR3 region has 12 residues. The CDR3 coding sequence is TGCAGTGCTAGTAGGTTTCAGGCTCCCCAGCATTTT. This sequence encodes CSASRFQAPQHF.

This chain links TRBV5-1 with TRBJ1-1; TRBD1 matches 7 bases. Looked up from germline, CDR1 is SGHRS and CDR2 is YFSETQ. This CDR3 comprises 14 residues. Trimming took 2 bases from V and 2 from J; bases not matched to a gene: 3. The CDR3 here is CASSLGQVNTEAFF. In nucleotides, the CDR3 is TGCGCCAGCAGCTTAGGACAGGTCAACACTGAAGCTTTCTTT.

The chain joins TRBV9 to TRBJ2-2, with unresolved D. The CDR3 is made up of 12 amino acids. Trimming removed 2 bases at V and 4 bases at J, with 3 bases between. The germline CDR1 and CDR2 sequences are SGDLS and YYNGEE. The chain's CDR3 is CASSVFTGELFF. DNA of the CDR3: TGTGCCAGCAGCGTCTTCACCGGGGAGCTGTTTTTT. Complete variable domain (other parts from reference TRBV9 and TRBJ2-2): DSGVTQTPKHLITATGQRVTLRCSPRSGDLSVYWYQQSLDQGLQFLIQYYNGEERAKGNILERFSAQQFPDLHSELNLSSLELGDSALYFCASSVFTGELFFGEGSRLTVL.

This clone has only a few counts. The rearrangement uses TRBV7-8 and TRBJ2-7; 15 bases are shared with TRBD2. The CDR3 runs 19 residues. Trimming took 5 bases from V and 2 from J; bases not matched to a gene: 13. Germline V lookup: CDR1 SGHVS, CDR2 FQNEAQ. CDR3 DNA: TGTGCCAGCAGCCAATCGGTTGGGACTAGCGGGGGGACTCCCTACGAGCAGTACTTC. This translates into CASSQSVGTSGGTPYEQYF.

The V call is TRBV5-8, the J call TRBJ1-2, with TRBD1 matching 7 bases. V dropped 3 bases and J dropped 5; count of bases not matched to a gene: 1. CDR1 and CDR2 from the germline V gene are SGHTS and YDEGEE. There are 12 residues in the CDR3. CDR3 in DNA: TGTGCCAGCAGCTGGGGACAGTATGGCTACACCTTC. As protein: CASSWGQYGYTF.

The rearrangement joins TRBV28 to TRBJ1-1; no clear D. V dropped 6 bases and J dropped 4 bases, with 12 bases sitting between them. This CDR3 region has 13 residues. Germline CDR1 and CDR2: MDHEN and SYDVKM. The CDR3 sequence: CASSLVTGTEAFF. CDR3 nucleotide sequence: TGTGCCAGCAGCCTAGTCACGGGCACTGAAGCTTTCTTT.

V and J are TRBV14 and TRBJ1-3; D is possibly TRBD1 (6 bases). The V end was cut by 4 bases, the J end by 7 bases, with 14 bases between. Germline CDR1 is SGHDN and CDR2 is FVKESK. This CDR3 has 14 amino acids. The CDR3 region has the DNA TGTGCCAGCAGCCCAGACAGGTCGGGGAACACCATATATTTT. Translation: CASSPDRSGNTIYF.

This clone appeared once. The chain combines TRBV28 with TRBJ2-7; 9 nucleotides agree with TRBD2. Looked up from germline, CDR1 is MDHEN and CDR2 is SYDVKM. This CDR3 has 15 amino acids. Germline trimming cut 5 bases from V and 2 bases from J; bases unmatched to any gene: 7. Here the CDR3 reads CASSGPTSGTYEQYF. The CDR3 coding sequence is TGTGCCAGCAGTGGCCCGACTAGCGGTACCTACGAGCAGTACTTC.

J is TRBJ2-6 and V is TRBV28; D gene uncertain. The V gene's germline CDR1 is MDHEN and CDR2 SYDVKM. V gave up 6 bases and J gave up 1 base, with 13 bases separating them. This CDR3 spans 16 amino acids. The CDR3, as DNA: TGTGCCAGCAGAAACACCCCTGGTTCTGGGGCCAACGTCCTGACTTTC. This translates into CASRNTPGSGANVLTF.

To note about this clone: Other DNA sequences in the same sample also yield this CDR3. The chain uses TRBV2 and TRBJ1-2, with 12 bases aligning to TRBD1. The CDR3 is 14 amino acids. The junction had 2 bases not matched to a gene; V was cut back by 7 bases and J by 2 bases. Germline CDR1 and CDR2: SNHLY and FYNNEI. CDR3 loop: CASTGTGGNYGYTF. CDR3 nucleotides: TGTGCCAGCACGGGGACAGGGGGCAACTATGGCTACACCTTC.

The J gene is TRBJ2-3, the V gene TRBV5-1, with 9 bases matching TRBD2. Germline V gives CDR1 SGHRS, CDR2 YFSETQ. Trimming took 4 bases from V and 3 from J; bases not matched to a gene: 9. The CDR3 covers 16 residues. The chain's CDR3 is CASSPRAGGPTDTQYF. The CDR3 bases are TGCGCCAGCAGCCCTCGGGCGGGGGGGCCAACAGATACGCAGTATTTT.

This chain uses TRBV27 with TRBJ2-1; 10 nucleotides agree with TRBD2. Germline values: CDR1 MNHEY, CDR2 SMNVEV (reference sequence). J lost 8 bases, V lost 4 bases, and 11 bases had no gene match. The CDR3 extends over 16 amino acids. The CDR3: CASSWITSGKRHEQFF. Written as DNA, the CDR3 is TGTGCCAGCAGTTGGATTACTAGCGGGAAAAGGCATGAGCAGTTCTTC.